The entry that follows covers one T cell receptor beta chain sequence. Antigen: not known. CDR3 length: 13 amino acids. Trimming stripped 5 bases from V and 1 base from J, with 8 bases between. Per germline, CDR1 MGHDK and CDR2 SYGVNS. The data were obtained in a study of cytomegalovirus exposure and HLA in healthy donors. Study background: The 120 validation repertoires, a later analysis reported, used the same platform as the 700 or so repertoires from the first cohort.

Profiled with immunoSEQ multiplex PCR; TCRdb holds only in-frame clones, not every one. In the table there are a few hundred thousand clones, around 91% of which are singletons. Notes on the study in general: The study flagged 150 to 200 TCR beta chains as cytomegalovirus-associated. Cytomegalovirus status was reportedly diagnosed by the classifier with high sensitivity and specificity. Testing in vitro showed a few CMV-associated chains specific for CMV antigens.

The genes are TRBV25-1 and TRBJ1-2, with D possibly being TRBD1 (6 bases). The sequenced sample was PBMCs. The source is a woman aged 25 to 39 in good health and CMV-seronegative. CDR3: CASSLQGNYGYTF. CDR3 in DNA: TGTGCCAGCAGTCTACAGGGTAACTATGGCTACACCTTC.